This TCR beta chain stems from a study of shared clonotypes between healthy human individuals (dated by TCRdb to the early 2020s). About the full investigation: The cohort comprised a couple of women and a few men aged 18 to 49 years. Per donor, three plates each were used for CD4 naive and CD4 memory, two for CD8 naive, and one for CD8 memory. The study deeply sequenced blood TCR repertoires of about five healthy adults to estimate repertoire size and the extent of clonotype sharing between individuals. To increase sequencing depth and limit assay-specific biases, TCR repertoire library preparation and sequencing were carried out by different laboratories using diverse techniques. Per donor, leukapheresis produced somewhere between about 0.9 and 9.5 billion PBMCs. The research as a whole found: Based on pairwise subsampling, the degree of clonotype sharing among donors was expected to be affected by sequencing depth. Sampling was restricted to blood, and TCR repertoires in tissues likely differ from the TCR repertoires found in blood. Compared with non-shared clonotypes, clonotypes shared by all four sorted-subset donors had higher generation probabilities. Sharing across a few donors was observed for 5% to 6.5% of naive CD4, 3% to 3.5% of naive CD8, over 2% of memory CD4, and around 0.42% of memory CD8 clonotypes. Because the study included only a small number of donors, the genetic and exposure-history diversity represented was limited. Incomplete sequencing was indicated by rarefaction of sorted-subset datasets, despite the large sequencing depth. Estimated clonotype richness was generally larger for naive than for memory subsets.

TCR CDR3 regions were amplified from genomic DNA by multiplex PCR using the deep immunoSEQ assay. Genomic DNA extracted from each cell subset was distributed evenly over all wells of several immunoSEQ 96-well plates, and each plate served as one replicate. For sorted subsets, around 0.2 ug genomic DNA, equal to 30,000 to 35,000 T cell genomes, was loaded into each replicate PCR. Purified libraries were measured with a Qubit 3.0 fluorometer, size-checked on a Bioanalyzer 2100, and measured again with the KAPA Library Quantification kit. Every immunoSEQ 96-well plate was sequenced on a separate single-read 150-cycle Illumina NextSeq 550 flow cell. Under the source paper's analysis protocol: Because the immunoSEQ output held only junctional sequences and lacked quality scores, the filtering could not match the filtering applied to full-length reads. To assign V/J genes and CDR3, sequences were annotated against IMGT germline references using PyIR, a Python wrapper for IgBLAST v1.9. Reads were removed for weak V/J assignments (E-value above 1e-6), missing CDR3, stop codons, out-of-frame junctions, or ambiguous translated residues. A V3J clonotype was defined by an identical inferred V gene, J gene, and CDR3 amino acid sequence. The percentage overlap between two repertoires was calculated by dividing the number of shared unique clonotypes by the size of the smaller repertoire. Richness of each repertoire was evaluated using RTK rarefaction, the Chao1 estimator, and Recon v2.1 estimates of unobserved clonotypes. For all TCRbeta clonotypes obtained by the gDNA method from several donors, generation probabilities were computed with OLGA. Not all clones reach the TCRdb copy of this immuneACCESS table, which keeps in-frame sequences only. Checked studies attribute under half of the gap to unresolved V genes and leave the rest unexplained. V and J calls and clone size are copied from that table; D and trimming were computed from the DNA. The table for this sample lists 640,000 or so clones; 55% to 75% of them were counted only once. The ten largest clonotypes hold 1.5% to 2% of the sample.

Looking up the germline V gene (reference sequence) yields CDR1 MNHNY and CDR2 SVGAGI. The CDR3 sequence holds 13 residues, the cysteine and phenylalanine included. The DNA shown is the 39-base CDR3, in frame from base 1. V sheds 8 bases and J sheds 5 bases, leaving 16 bases between their ends. A word on this clone: Its antigen is not yet known. No base-level quality is on record; no much larger clone is a single base apart.

Healthy HIV-negative adults with no recently reported acute infections or vaccinations were included as donors. Every donor was a Caucasian adult living in Nashville, Tennessee, USA. CD4+ T cells were enriched through magnetic negative selection, after which naive cells were positively selected on CD45RA and the remaining negative fraction served as the memory subset. Blood was collected by leukapheresis, and PBMCs were isolated by Ficoll-Histopaque density gradient centrifugation and then cryopreserved in liquid nitrogen vapor phase. Purity and quantity of every magnetically sorted T cell population were checked by analytical flow cytometry. Genomic DNA was isolated from every sorted fraction and measured by UV absorbance on a Nanodrop 2000c.

This sequence originates from a woman aged 30 to 39 in good health. This sequence uses TRBV6-6 and TRBJ2-7; the D segment is perhaps TRBD1 or TRBD2, each sharing 7 matched bases. The source material was memory CD4+ T cells sorted from blood. Sample cell subset or site, as interpreted from the label and publication: CD45RA-negative fraction. The CDR3 region has the sequence CASAQGGLNEQYF. The base sequence is TGTGCCAGCGCTCAGGGGGGGCTCAACGAGCAGTACTTC.